The rows below give T cell receptor beta chains drawn from one sample of a study of shared T cell receptors in the human thymus. TCRdb's copy holds only in-frame clones and misses some; the assay was immunoSEQ multiplex PCR. This table holds hundreds of thousands of clones, 70% to 80% found once. This sample was also put to use in a study of human thymus T cells.

What was sequenced was thymocytes. These receptors all stem from a boy less than two years old with a congenital heart defect. Both conserved end residues are part of each CDR3. Each record gives: D gene, J gene, clone size, V gene, CDR3 protein, CDR3 DNA. D genes are given only for firm matches. The listing skips clone size in some rows; elsewhere it reads once, few, many or a size class.

. | TRBJ1-2 | . | TRBV14 | CASSQDRRGYTF | TGTGCCAGCAGCCAAGACCGGCGGGGCTACACCTTC
TRBD1 | TRBJ2-7 | once | TRBV2 | CASIRTGITYEQYF | TGTGCCAGCATCCGGACAGGGATAACCTACGAGCAGTACTTC
TRBD1 | TRBJ2-7 | . | TRBV27 | CASSQPGQGYEQYF | TGTGCCAGCAGCCAACCCGGACAGGGCTACGAGCAGTACTTC
. | TRBJ1-1 | . | TRBV6-1 | CASSEGRQLSEAFF | TGTGCCAGCAGTGAAGGACGACAATTATCTGAAGCTTTCTTT
TRBD1 | TRBJ2-7 | . | TRBV6-5 | CASSFGGDRDHEQYF | TGTGCCAGCAGTTTCGGCGGGGACAGGGATCACGAGCAGTACTTC
TRBD1 | TRBJ1-3 | . | TRBV5-1 | CASSFRDREALSGNTIYF | TGCGCCAGCAGCTTCCGGGACAGGGAGGCCCTCTCTGGAAACACCATATATTTT
TRBD2 | TRBJ2-1 | . | TRBV28 | CASTPPGLAVSKRGNEQFF | TGTGCCAGCACCCCCCCGGGACTAGCGGTTTCCAAAAGGGGCAATGAGCAGTTCTTC
TRBD2 | TRBJ2-7 | . | TRBV4-3 | CASRPHLTSGVRLF | TGCGCCAGCAGGCCCCACTTGACTAGCGGGGTACGTCTATTC
. | TRBJ1-2 | . | TRBV27 | CASSSSGMTDGYTF | TGTGCCAGCAGTTCATCCGGGATGACGGATGGCTACACCTTC
TRBD2 | TRBJ2-1 | few | TRBV4-1 | CASSQGSGRHYNEQFF | TGCGCCAGCAGCCAGGGTAGCGGGAGACACTACAATGAGCAGTTCTTC
TRBD1 | TRBJ2-7 | . | TRBV6-5 | CASSYDRGTYEQYF | TGTGCCAGCAGTTACGACAGGGGAACCTACGAGCAGTACTTC
. | TRBJ1-2 | . | TRBV5-4 | CASSADSQRNYGYTF | TGTGCCAGCAGCGCCGACAGCCAAAGGAACTATGGCTACACCTTC
. | TRBJ2-1 | few | TRBV11-3 | CASSLGPAGHYNEQFF | TGTGCCAGCAGCTTAGGGCCAGCGGGACACTACAATGAGCAGTTCTTC
TRBD1 | TRBJ1-4 | . | TRBV6-1 | CASSVGTGRMVEKLFF | TGTGCCAGCAGTGTCGGGACAGGCCGGATGGTTGAAAAACTGTTTTTT
TRBD2 | TRBJ2-1 | . | TRBV5-1 | CASSTGTSLFF | TGCGCCAGCAGCACTGGGACTAGTCTGTTCTTC
TRBD2 | TRBJ2-1 | . | TRBV29-1 | CSVGRAGGPYNEQFF | TGCAGCGTTGGGAGGGCGGGAGGGCCCTACAATGAGCAGTTCTTC
. | TRBJ2-3 | . | TRBV1 | CTSSHVLAGGPFKQYF | TGCACCAGCAGCCACGTCCTAGCGGGAGGGCCCTTTAAGCAGTATTTT
TRBD2 | TRBJ2-7 | . | TRBV11-2 | CASSLDGTRNEQYF | TGTGCCAGCAGCTTAGATGGGACTAGAAACGAGCAGTACTTC
. | TRBJ2-7 | . | TRBV27 | CASSLGGGHSSYEQYF | TGTGCCAGCAGTTTAGGAGGCGGTCACAGCTCCTACGAGCAGTACTTC
. | TRBJ1-1 | . | TRBV4-1 | CASSQSRESEAFF | TGCGCCAGCAGCCAAAGTCGGGAAAGTGAAGCTTTCTTT
TRBD1 | TRBJ1-5 | . | TRBV19 | CASSGEGARNQPQHF | TGTGCCAGTAGTGGAGAGGGGGCACGCAATCAGCCCCAGCATTTT
TRBD2 | TRBJ2-1 | . | TRBV30 | CAWLDKTGLALDEQFF | TGTGCCTGGCTTGATAAGACGGGACTAGCACTCGATGAGCAGTTCTTC
TRBD1 | TRBJ2-1 | few | TRBV6-1 | CASSEGTGVFF | TGTGCCAGCAGTGAAGGGACAGGGGTTTTCTTC
TRBD1 | TRBJ1-2 | . | TRBV9 | CASSRDRGAVHGYTF | TGTGCCAGCAGCAGGGACAGGGGGGCCGTGCATGGCTACACCTTC
TRBD2 | TRBJ2-1 | . | TRBV28 | CASSLDIPGLAGFSYNEQFF | TGTGCCAGCAGTCTTGACATACCGGGACTAGCGGGGTTCTCCTACAATGAGCAGTTCTTC
TRBD2 | TRBJ2-3 | . | TRBV7-8 | CASSDAGTRGRVGADTQYF | TGTGCCAGCAGCGACGCCGGGACTAGGGGGAGAGTAGGGGCAGATACGCAGTATTTT
TRBD2 | TRBJ2-7 | . | TRBV5-1 | CASSEAGGLYEQYF | TGCGCCAGCTCCGAAGCGGGAGGGCTCTACGAGCAGTACTTC
. | TRBJ1-1 | . | TRBV5-1 | CASSLDPGMWTEAFF | TGCGCCAGCAGCCTGGACCCGGGGATGTGGACTGAAGCTTTCTTT
. | TRBJ2-7 | . | TRBV5-4 | CASSPSGPSYEQYF | TGTGCCAGCAGCCCCAGTGGGCCCTCCTACGAGCAGTACTTC
TRBD2 | TRBJ2-7 | few | TRBV19 | CASSIGLAGSEQYF | TGTGCCAGTAGTATCGGACTAGCGGGATCCGAGCAGTACTTC
. | TRBJ2-5 | once | TRBV28 | CASSVVRPQGTQYF | TGTGCCAGCAGTGTCGTAAGGCCCCAGGGGACCCAGTACTTC
. | TRBJ2-2 | . | TRBV18 | CASSPGQGNTGELFF | TGTGCCAGCTCACCGGGGCAGGGGAACACCGGGGAGCTGTTTTTT
TRBD2 | TRBJ2-7 | . | TRBV18 | CASSPSGLAVLYEQYF | TGTGCCAGCTCACCATCGGGACTAGCGGTACTCTACGAGCAGTACTTC
TRBD1 | TRBJ2-1 | . | TRBV4-1 | CASSQDPDRENEQFF | TGCGCCAGCAGCCAAGATCCCGACAGGGAAAATGAGCAGTTCTTC
. | TRBJ1-2 | . | TRBV5-4 | CASSLGSTEAYGYTF | TGTGCCAGCAGCTTGGGGAGTACGGAGGCATATGGCTACACCTTC
. | TRBJ2-3 | once | TRBV6-1 | CASRVSSGTDTQYF | TGTGCCAGCAGAGTTTCTAGCGGCACAGATACGCAGTATTTT
. | TRBJ1-1 | . | TRBV5-4 | CASSPVGGDTEAFF | TGTGCCAGCAGCCCGGTGGGGGGGGACACTGAAGCTTTCTTT
TRBD2 | TRBJ2-7 | . | TRBV7-2 | CASSSSDSGISGSYEQYF | TGTGCCAGCAGCTCAAGCGATAGCGGGATCTCCGGCTCCTACGAGCAGTACTTC
. | TRBJ2-3 | . | TRBV27 | CASSLGSGTSTDTQYF | TGTGCCAGCAGTTTAGGGTCGGGAACTAGCACAGATACGCAGTATTTT
TRBD2 | TRBJ2-1 | . | TRBV19 | CASSGTGLAGGRFF | TGTGCCAGTAGTGGTACTGGACTAGCGGGAGGCCGGTTCTTC
TRBD2 | TRBJ2-5 | . | TRBV4-3 | CASSQVPGGRALETQYF | TGCGCCAGCAGCCAAGTGCCCGGCGGGAGGGCCTTAGAGACCCAGTACTTC
. | TRBJ2-3 | few | TRBV19 | CASSPGTDTQYF | TGTGCCAGTAGTCCAGGGACAGATACGCAGTATTTT
. | TRBJ2-1 | . | TRBV25-1 | CASRGASYNEQFF | TGTGCCAGCAGGGGGGCCTCCTACAATGAGCAGTTCTTC
TRBD2 | TRBJ2-7 | . | TRBV2 | CASRTTSGRMYEQYF | TGTGCCAGCAGGACGACTAGCGGGAGGATGTACGAGCAGTACTTC
TRBD2 | TRBJ2-7 | . | TRBV12-5 | CASGLGRTSGSYEQYF | TGTGCTAGTGGTTTGGGGAGGACTAGCGGCTCCTACGAGCAGTACTTC
. | TRBJ1-1 | . | TRBV6-5 | CASIERGDMNTEAFF | TGTGCCAGCATCGAACGGGGGGACATGAACACTGAAGCTTTCTTT
TRBD1 | TRBJ2-1 | . | TRBV4-1 | CASSHTGADPYNEQFF | TGCGCCAGCAGCCACACAGGGGCGGACCCCTACAATGAGCAGTTCTTC
. | TRBJ1-5 | . | TRBV23-1 | CASTFGRTVSNQPQHF | TGCGCCAGCACTTTCGGGAGAACAGTTAGCAATCAGCCCCAGCATTTT
TRBD2 | TRBJ2-1 | . | TRBV5-1 | CASSEKQREYNEQFF | TGCGCCAGCAGCGAAAAACAGCGGGAGTACAATGAGCAGTTCTTC
TRBD2 | TRBJ2-1 | few | TRBV14 | CASSQAYGRAYNEQFF | TGTGCCAGCAGCCAAGCGTACGGGAGGGCCTACAATGAGCAGTTCTTC